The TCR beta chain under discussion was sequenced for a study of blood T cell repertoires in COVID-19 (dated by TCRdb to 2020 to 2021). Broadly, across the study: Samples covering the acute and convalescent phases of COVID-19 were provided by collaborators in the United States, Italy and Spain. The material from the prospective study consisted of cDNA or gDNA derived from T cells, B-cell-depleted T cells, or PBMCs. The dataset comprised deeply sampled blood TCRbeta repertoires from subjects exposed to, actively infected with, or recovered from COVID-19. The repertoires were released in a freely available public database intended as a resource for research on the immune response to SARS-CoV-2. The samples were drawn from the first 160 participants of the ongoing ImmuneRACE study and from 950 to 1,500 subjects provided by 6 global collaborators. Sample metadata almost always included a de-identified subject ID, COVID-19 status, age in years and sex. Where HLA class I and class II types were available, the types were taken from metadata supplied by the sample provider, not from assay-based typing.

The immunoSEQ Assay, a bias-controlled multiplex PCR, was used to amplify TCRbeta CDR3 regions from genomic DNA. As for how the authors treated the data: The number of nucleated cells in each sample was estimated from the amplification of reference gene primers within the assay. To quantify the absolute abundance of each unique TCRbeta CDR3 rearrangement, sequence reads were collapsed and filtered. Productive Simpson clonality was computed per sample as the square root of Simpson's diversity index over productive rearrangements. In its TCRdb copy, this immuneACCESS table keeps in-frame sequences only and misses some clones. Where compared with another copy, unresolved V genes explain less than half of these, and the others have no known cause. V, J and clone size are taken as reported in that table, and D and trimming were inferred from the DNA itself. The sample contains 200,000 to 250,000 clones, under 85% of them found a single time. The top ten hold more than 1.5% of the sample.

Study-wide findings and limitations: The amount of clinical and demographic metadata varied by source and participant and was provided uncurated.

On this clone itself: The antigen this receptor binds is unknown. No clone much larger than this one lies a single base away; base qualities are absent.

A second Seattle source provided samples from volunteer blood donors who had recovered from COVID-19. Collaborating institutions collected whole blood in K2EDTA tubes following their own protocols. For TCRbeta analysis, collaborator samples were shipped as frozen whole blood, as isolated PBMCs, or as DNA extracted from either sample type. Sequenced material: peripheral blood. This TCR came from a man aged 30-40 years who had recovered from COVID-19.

At the DNA level, the sequence is TGCAGTGCTAGTCCGGGGGGAGACTATGGCTACACCTTC. It encodes CSASPGGDYGYTF. Recombination connected TRBV20-1 to TRBJ1-2, with TRBD1 perhaps the D gene, on 5 matching bases. The trim is 3 bases for V and 3 bases for J, with a gap of 11 bases between the germline ends. There are 13 amino acids in the CDR3, from cysteine to phenylalanine inclusive. The read is trimmed to its CDR3 DNA, 39 bases read in frame from base 1. Sequences DFQATT (CDR1) and SNEGSKA (CDR2) are obtained from the germline V gene (reference sequence).